Shown below are 18 T cell receptor beta chains from a single sample sequenced in a study of T cell clones after liver transplantation. Sequencing used immunoSEQ multiplex PCR; TCRdb keeps in-frame clones, though not all of them. In the table there are approximately 71,000 clones, almost 95% of which are singletons. The input for sequencing was CD4+ T cells from blood, taken approximately 25 months after liver transplant. The origin of the receptors is a human patient who received a liver transplant. Some T cells may have originated in the graft donor.

The chain has TRBV18 and TRBJ1-4, with TRBD1 identical over 8 bases. The CDR3 consists of 14 residues. J lost 4 bases, V lost 4 bases, and 2 bases had no gene match. Germline assignment: CDR1 KGHSH and CDR2 LQKENI. As DNA, the CDR3 is TGTGCCAGCTCACGACAGGGGAATAATGAAAAACTGTTTTTT. This sequence encodes CASSRQGNNEKLFF.

The gene calls are TRBV7-8 and TRBJ2-3; D gene ambiguous. The germline V and J ends were trimmed by 3 bases and 0 bases, with 4 bases remaining between them. CDR1 is SGHVS and CDR2 is FQNEAQ in the germline V gene. This CDR3 spans 13 amino acids. The CDR3 protein is CASSFASTDTQYF. As DNA, the CDR3 is TGTGCCAGCAGCTTCGCTAGCACAGATACGCAGTATTTT.

J is TRBJ2-1 and V is TRBV19, with D possibly being TRBD1 or TRBD2 (6 bases each). This CDR3 spans 15 amino acids. Germline-derived CDR1 and CDR2 are LNHDA and SQIVND (reference sequence). V lost 6 bases, J lost 0 bases, and 12 bases lay in between. The CDR3 sequence: CASSRGGGSYNEQFF. In nucleotides, the CDR3 is TGTGCCAGTAGCCGTGGAGGGGGCTCCTACAATGAGCAGTTCTTC.

The rearrangement joins TRBV6-1 to TRBJ2-3, with a possible D match to TRBD1 (6 bases). The germline gives CDR1 MNHNS, CDR2 SASEGT. The CDR3 consists of 14 residues. Trimming stripped 3 bases from V and 2 bases from J, with 9 bases between. The CDR3 sequence: CASSEDRPTDTQYF. CDR3 bases: TGTGCCAGCAGTGAGGACAGACCCACAGATACGCAGTATTTT.

Comment on this clone: A junction boundary mismatches the germline segment, possibly from a read error. The chain joins TRBV15 to TRBJ2-7, with 9 bases that match TRBD2. The CDR3 is made up of 14 amino acids. Per germline, CDR1 LNHNV and CDR2 YYDKDF (reference sequence). CDR3: CATSGGGRAYEQCF. CDR3 nucleotides: TGTGCCACCAGCGGAGGCGGGAGGGCCTACGAGCAGTGCTTC.

This chain joins TRBV25-1 and TRBJ2-1, with 8 nucleotides matching TRBD1. The CDR3 spans 12 residues. CDR1 MGHDK and CDR2 SYGVNS come from the germline V gene. V lost 3 bases, J lost 10 bases, and 2 bases stayed unmatched. In DNA, the CDR3 is TGTGCCAGCAGTGAGCAGGGGGCCGAGCAGTTCTTC. Its protein product is CASSEQGAEQFF. The full variable domain, in which reference TRBV25-1 and TRBJ2-1 provide the parts outside the CDR3, is EADIYQTPRYLVIGTGKKITLECSQTMGHDKMYWYQQDPGMELHLIHYSYGVNSTEKGDLSSESTVSRIRTEHFPLTLESARPSHTSQYLCASSEQGAEQFFGPGTRLTVL.

The rearrangement uses TRBV4-3 and TRBJ2-5; 8 bases map to TRBD2. CDR3 size: 15 residues. With 1 base clipped from V and 5 bases from J, the junction kept 6 bases outside the gene matches. In germline, CDR1 is LGHNA, CDR2 YSLEER. The CDR3 DNA sequence: TGCGCCAGCAGCCAAGGAGCGGGAGTTAGGGAGACCCAGTACTTC. As protein: CASSQGAGVRETQYF.

The chain employs TRBV2 and TRBJ2-7; TRBD1 agrees at 9 bases. V was pared by 9 bases and J by 5 bases, with 8 bases of the junction left unmatched. The CDR3 totals 13 residues. Germline-derived CDR1 and CDR2 are SNHLY and FYNNEI. The CDR3 protein is CARYRDRVHEQYF. CDR3 in DNA: TGTGCCAGGTACCGGGACAGGGTCCACGAGCAGTACTTC.

Notes on this clone: Other DNA sequences in the sample encode the same CDR3. The chain joins TRBV11-2 to TRBJ2-1, with 10 positions matching TRBD2. V dropped 5 bases and J dropped 7; count of bases not matched to a gene: 11. This CDR3 region has 16 residues. Germline V gene sequence: CDR1 SGHAT, CDR2 FQNNGV. CDR3: CASSLDLAGAGNEQFF. For the CDR3, the DNA is TGTGCCAGCAGCCTGGACCTAGCGGGGGCGGGGAATGAGCAGTTCTTC.

This clone was seen a single time. The chain is built from TRBV27 and TRBJ2-2, with D tentatively TRBD1 (6 bases). V lost 6 bases and J 4 bases, leaving 18 bases between the germline ends. CDR3 length equals 16 residues. Germline V gene sequence: CDR1 MNHEY, CDR2 SMNVEV (reference sequence). The CDR3 coding sequence is TGTGCCAGCAGGGACCGACAGGATATGAGCACCGGGGAGCTGTTTTTT. This gives the protein CASRDRQDMSTGELFF.

The chain combines TRBV5-4 with TRBJ2-3, with D possibly matching TRBD1 (5 bases). Germline V lookup: CDR1 SGHNT, CDR2 YYREEE (reference sequence). The CDR3 runs to 16 residues. Trimming stripped 0 bases from V and 0 bases from J, with 11 bases between. CDR3 amino acids: CASSLAGHPSTDTQYF. For the CDR3, the DNA is TGTGCCAGCAGCTTGGCAGGGCACCCTAGCACAGATACGCAGTATTTT.

The rearrangement joins TRBV5-1 to TRBJ2-6; TRBD1 agrees at 9 bases. Per germline, CDR1 SGHRS and CDR2 YFSETQ. The CDR3 length is 17 residues. The junction had 9 bases not matched to a gene; V was cut back by 4 bases and J by 4 bases. The CDR3, as DNA: TGCGCCAGCAGCCGAATACAGGGGGCGCAAGGGGCCAACGTCCTGACTTTC. It is translated as CASSRIQGAQGANVLTF.

The table lists this clone with a count of one. This chain uses TRBV7-2 with TRBJ1-2; TRBD1 matches at 8 bases. The CDR3 has 16 amino acids. CDR1 and CDR2 from the germline V gene are SGHTA and FQGNSA. The V and J ends lost 4 bases and 5 bases, in that order; junction bases with no gene match: 12. The CDR3 region is CASSSQDRAARYGYTF. Written as DNA, the CDR3 is TGTGCCAGCAGCTCCCAGGACAGGGCGGCGAGGTATGGCTACACCTTC.

The chain links TRBV28 to TRBJ2-3, with D perhaps being TRBD1 or TRBD2 (6 bases each). This CDR3 has 14 residues. The V end was cut by 7 bases, the J end by 3 bases, with 14 bases between. The V gene's germline CDR1 is MDHEN and CDR2 SYDVKM. The CDR3 loop reads CASIRGGSTDTQYF. The CDR3 bases are TGTGCCAGCATCCGAGGGGGGAGTACAGATACGCAGTATTTT.

The rearrangement uses TRBV27 and TRBJ2-7, with 8 bases lining up with TRBD1. Trimming cost V 6 bases and J 6 bases; bases outside gene matches: 7. The germline V gene has CDR1 MNHEY and CDR2 SMNVEV (reference sequence). The CDR3 consists of 13 residues. The CDR3 DNA reads TGTGCCAGCAGACTCCAGGGGGCTGGCGAGCAGTACTTC. It translates to CASRLQGAGEQYF.

The chain links TRBV7-8 to TRBJ2-7, with 8 nucleotides matching TRBD1. This CDR3 is built from 15 residues. V trimming: 1 base; J trimming: 2 bases; junction bases outside the gene matches: 4. Germline V lookup: CDR1 SGHVS, CDR2 FQNEAQ. In DNA form, the CDR3 reads TGTGCCAGCAGCTTAGTAGGGACAGGTCCCTACGAGCAGTACTTC. This gives the protein CASSLVGTGPYEQYF.

The DNA for the CDR3 is TGTGCCAGCAGCTTAGGATATAGCTCCTACGAGCAGTACTTC. It translates to CASSLGYSSYEQYF. The chain couples TRBV11-3 to TRBJ2-7; no definite D call. This CDR3 has 14 residues. V dropped 1 base and J dropped 0 bases, with 7 bases sitting between them. Per the germline V gene, CDR1 is SGHNT and CDR2 is YENEEA.

The rearrangement links TRBV29-1 to TRBJ2-3, with 9 positions matching TRBD1. J was trimmed by 2 bases and V by 6 bases; bases with no gene match: 6. The CDR3 loop spans 14 amino acids. Germline CDR1 and CDR2: SQVTM and ANQGSEA. The CDR3 nucleotides are TGCAGCGTGATGGGACAGGGAGTCACAGATACGCAGTATTTT. Its protein is CSVMGQGVTDTQYF.